The sequence of this T cell receptor (beta chain) was determined in a study of response to subunit inactivated influenza vaccine. This clonotype has just a few counts. The antigen is not known. Study observations and caveats: Authors suggested each seasonal flu vaccination may recruit only limited numbers of new T cells.

Each CDR3 protein gets one entry after TCRdb re-called the RT-PCR reads with MiXCR. The sample has hundreds of thousands of distinct CDR3 sequences, approximately 17% seen once. The CDR3 runs to 13 residues. Germline V lookup: CDR1 SGHRS, CDR2 YFSETQ. The V end lost 2 bases, the J end lost 4 bases, and 9 bases lay between the germline ends. Sequencing was performed on PBMCs from blood, taken about 5 days after vaccination. The chain has TRBV5-1 and TRBJ2-5; no clear D gene. The clonotype comes from a man in his forties or fifties who received an inactivated influenza vaccine. The CDR3 spells CASSLFRSETQYF. CDR3 bases: TGCGCCAGCAGCTTATTCAGGTCAGAGACCCAGTACTTC.